The 31 T cell receptor beta chains below all came from one sample that was sequenced in a study of blood T cell repertoires in COVID-19. TCRdb's copy holds only in-frame clones and misses some; the assay was immunoSEQ multiplex PCR. There are 390,000 or so clones in the sample; nearly 90% occur only once, and approximately 6.2% lies in the top ten. The source material was peripheral blood. The receptor set was obtained from a man younger than 35 with active or convalescent COVID-19.

This sequence joins TRBV12-3 or TRBV12-4 and TRBJ1-1; TRBD1 matches at 8 bases. The trim removed 6 bases at V and 5 bases at J, leaving 5 bases unmatched. The CDR3 loop spans 13 amino acids. CDR3: CASRGQVGTEAFF. CDR3 nucleotides: TGTGCCAGCAGGGGACAGGTGGGGACTGAAGCTTTCTTT.

The chain links TRBV5-1 to TRBJ1-2; D possibly corresponds to TRBD1 (5 bases). The CDR3 consists of 14 residues. Germline lookup yields CDR1 SGHRS and CDR2 YFSETQ. Trimming took off 1 base at V and 1 base at J, with 8 bases between the two ends. CDR3 region: CASSLSRGNYGYTF. As DNA, the CDR3 is TGCGCCAGCAGCTTGAGTAGGGGTAACTATGGCTACACCTTC.

This chain uses TRBV28 with TRBJ2-1; TRBD1 aligns across 7 bases. The CDR3 runs to 15 residues. Germline V gene data show CDR1 as MDHEN and CDR2 as SYDVKM. Trimming cost V 6 bases and J 2 bases; bases outside gene matches: 7. The CDR3 spells CASSDDRVAYNEQFF. CDR3 nucleotides: TGTGCCAGCAGCGATGACAGGGTAGCCTACAATGAGCAGTTCTTC.

This chain connects TRBV6-5 to TRBJ1-2, with 7 bases aligning to TRBD1. V shed 0 bases, J shed 3 bases, and the junction held 7 bases outside the gene matches. Germline-derived CDR1 and CDR2 are MNHEY and SVGAGI. This CDR3 comprises 16 residues. The DNA for the CDR3 is TGTGCCAGCAGTTACTCGACCGACAGGGCTGACTATGGCTACACCTTC. This encodes CASSYSTDRADYGYTF.

This chain connects TRBV6-6 to TRBJ2-1, with a possible D match to TRBD2 (7 bases). The length of the CDR3 is 15 residues. Germline values: CDR1 MNHNY, CDR2 SVGAGI (reference sequence). V lost 11 bases and J 0 bases, leaving 17 bases between the germline ends. This CDR3 reads CASLGGPISYNEQFF. As DNA, the CDR3 is TGTGCCTCCTTGGGGGGGCCTATCTCCTACAATGAGCAGTTCTTC.

The V gene is TRBV5-1, the J gene TRBJ2-3; tentatively, D is TRBD2 (6 bases). The CDR3 loop spans 15 amino acids. Trimming removed 1 base from V and 5 bases from J, with 14 bases in between. The germline V gene has CDR1 SGHRS and CDR2 YFSETQ. CDR3 amino acids: CASSLFGGVGDTQYF. For the CDR3, the DNA is TGCGCCAGCAGCTTGTTTGGCGGGGTGGGAGATACGCAGTATTTT. Full variable domain (remainder filled in from reference TRBV5-1 and TRBJ2-3): KAGVTQTPRYLIKTRGQQVTLSCSPISGHRSVSWYQQTPGQGLQFLFEYFSETQRNKGNFPGRFSGRQFSNSRSEMNVSTLELGDSALYLCASSLFGGVGDTQYFGPGTRLTVL.

The CDR3 loop is CASSIGPGELFF. As DNA, the CDR3 is TGTGCCAGTAGTATTGGGCCCGGGGAGCTGTTTTTT. The rearrangement uses TRBV19 and TRBJ2-2, with D uncertain. This CDR3 region has 12 residues. The V gene lost 3 bases and the J gene lost 6 bases, with 5 bases spanning the gap. Germline CDR1 LNHDA, CDR2 SQIVND (reference sequence).

This chain uses TRBV29-1 with TRBJ2-2; tentative D call: TRBD1 (5 bases). This CDR3 contains 12 residues. The germline V gene has CDR1 SQVTM and CDR2 ANQGSEA. Trimming removed 5 bases from V and 5 bases from J, with 9 bases in between. The CDR3 spells CSVFRATGELFF. The DNA of the CDR3 is TGCAGCGTTTTCAGGGCAACCGGGGAGCTGTTTTTT.

The chain combines TRBV5-4 with TRBJ1-1; tentatively, D is TRBD1 (5 bases). From germline, CDR1 is SGHNT and CDR2 YYREEE (reference sequence). The germline V and J ends were trimmed by 3 bases and 0 bases, with 12 bases remaining between them. The CDR3 has 15 amino acids. This CDR3 is CASSSVDSMNTEAFF. The CDR3 nucleotides are TGTGCCAGCAGCTCAGTAGACAGCATGAACACTGAAGCTTTCTTT.

V gene TRBV28 combines with J gene TRBJ1-2; TRBD1 aligns across 8 bases. The CDR3 is 15 amino acids. Looked up from germline, CDR1 is MDHEN and CDR2 is SYDVKM. V was pared by 5 bases and J by 4 bases, with 9 bases of the junction left unmatched. The CDR3 is CASSTWTGYGYGYTF. DNA for the CDR3: TGTGCCAGCAGTACCTGGACAGGGTACGGCTATGGCTACACCTTC.

This chain links TRBV7-9 with TRBJ2-2; a weak D match, TRBD1 (6 bases). The CDR3 has 17 residues. The V and J ends lost 5 bases and 0 bases respectively, with 16 bases between them. The V gene's germline CDR1 is SEHNR and CDR2 FQNEAQ (reference sequence). CDR3 DNA sequence: TGTGCCAGCAGCCCCCCGCTGGGGGCAACGAACACCGGGGAGCTGTTTTTT. It yields the protein CASSPPLGATNTGELFF.

V is TRBV15 and J is TRBJ1-1; TRBD1 might be the D (6 bases). V lost 1 base and J lost 8, with 11 bases in between. Germline V gene lookup returns CDR1 LNHNV and CDR2 YYDKDF (reference sequence). The CDR3 loop spans 13 amino acids. The CDR3 nucleotides read TGTGCCACCAGCAGAGCCAGGGGAGGGGAAGCTTTCTTT. This translates into CATSRARGGEAFF.

The rearrangement joins TRBV7-8 to TRBJ1-3; TRBD1 aligns across 9 bases. Trimming removed 5 bases from V and 3 bases from J; junction bases left unmatched: 11. This CDR3 contains 17 residues. The germline CDR1 and CDR2 sequences are SGHVS and FQNEAQ. The CDR3 nucleotides are TGTGCCAGCAGCAGGATGCCGGGACAGGGACTTGGAAACACCATATATTTT. Translation gives CASSRMPGQGLGNTIYF.

As concerns this clone: Relative to the germline gene, one junction end is altered; a read error may explain this. CDR3 region: CASSGTPGQGLSGANVLTF. The CDR3 DNA sequence: TGTGCCAGCAGCGGGACCCCGGGACAGGGGTTGAGTGGGGCCAACGTGCTGACTTTC. The genes are TRBV9 and TRBJ2-6; 10 bases fit TRBD1. CDR3 size: 19 residues. The germline V gene encodes CDR1 SGDLS and CDR2 YYNGEE.

The J gene is TRBJ2-1, the V gene TRBV7-2, with 7 bases fitting TRBD1. Trimming took 2 bases from V and 5 from J; bases not matched to a gene: 6. The germline gives CDR1 SGHTA, CDR2 FQGNSA. This CDR3 region has 15 residues. This chain's CDR3 is CASSLLAGGDNEQFF. CDR3 nucleotide sequence: TGTGCCAGCAGCTTACTGGCAGGGGGAGACAATGAGCAGTTCTTC.

The chain has TRBV18 and TRBJ2-7; TRBD2 agrees at 8 bases. The CDR3 totals 16 residues. The germline V gene encodes CDR1 KGHSH and CDR2 LQKENI. V gave up 3 bases and J gave up 3 bases; unmatched junction bases: 10. As DNA, the CDR3 is TGTGCCAGCTCACCCTCGGGTCCTGCGGGGGGCTACGAGCAGTACTTC. Amino acid sequence: CASSPSGPAGGYEQYF.

V is TRBV24-1 and J is TRBJ2-5; 8 positions agree with TRBD1. This CDR3 comprises 16 residues. CDR1 KGHDR and CDR2 SFDVKD come from the germline V gene. J gave up 3 bases and V 4 bases, and 9 bases lay outside the gene matches. The DNA for the CDR3 is TGTGCCACCAGTGACCCGGGCGGGACAGGAAAAGAGACCCAGTACTTC. This sequence encodes CATSDPGGTGKETQYF.

A few counts support this clone. The chain combines TRBV13 with TRBJ1-4; 8 bases agree with TRBD1. With 5 bases clipped from V and 8 bases from J, the junction kept 10 bases outside the gene matches. Per germline, CDR1 PRHDT and CDR2 FYEKMQ (reference sequence). This CDR3 contains 15 residues. In DNA form, the CDR3 reads TGTGCCAGCAGCCCGCAGGGGGCCGGGGAGGAAAAACTGTTTTTT. Residues: CASSPQGAGEEKLFF.

V and J are TRBV7-2 and TRBJ2-4, with 9 bases identical to TRBD2. The CDR3 length is 15 residues. Per the germline V gene, CDR1 is SGHTA and CDR2 is FQGNSA. The V segment lost 5 bases and the J segment 4 bases; nucleotides outside the gene matches: 6. CDR3 protein: CASSPPGLAKNIQYF. The DNA for the CDR3 is TGTGCCAGCAGCCCCCCGGGACTAGCTAAAAACATTCAGTACTTC.

V usage is TRBV27 and J usage is TRBJ2-3; 7 positions match TRBD2. This CDR3 contains 15 residues. V shed 0 bases and J 2 bases; nucleotides not matched to a gene: 2. The germline V gene encodes CDR1 MNHEY and CDR2 SMNVEV (reference sequence). The CDR3 DNA follows: TGTGCCAGCAGTTTATCAGCGGGAAACACAGATACGCAGTATTTT. Translating gives CASSLSAGNTDTQYF.

The chain carries TRBV7-2 and TRBJ2-3, with D possibly matching TRBD2 (6 bases). This CDR3 region has 18 residues. With 2 bases removed from V and 0 bases from J, the gap between germline ends came to 18 bases. Germline CDR1 and CDR2: SGHTA and FQGNSA. CDR3 sequence (DNA): TGTGCCAGCAGCTTAAGGCCTACTAGCACCCCTAGCACAGATACGCAGTATTTT. Its translation is CASSLRPTSTPSTDTQYF.

J is TRBJ2-1 and V is TRBV3-1 (or the pseudogene TRBV3-2); 7 bases are a match to TRBD2. CDR1 and CDR2 from the germline V gene are LGHDT and YNNKEL (reference sequence). The CDR3 runs 14 residues. V lost 3 bases to trimming and J lost 6 bases; unmatched junction nucleotides: 5. The CDR3 loop is CASSHLGGGNEQFF. CDR3 nucleotides: TGTGCCAGCAGCCACTTGGGCGGGGGCAATGAGCAGTTCTTC.

The chain has TRBV18 and TRBJ2-5; 8 bases align to TRBD2. Germline V gene data show CDR1 as KGHSH and CDR2 as LQKENI. This CDR3 has 16 amino acids. The junction had 8 bases not matched to a gene; V was cut back by 0 bases and J by 5 bases. The DNA of the CDR3 is TGTGCCAGCTCACCACCGACTAGCGTCCCCCGCGAGACCCAGTACTTC. Encoded protein: CASSPPTSVPRETQYF.

Only one count was recorded for this clone. This sequence joins TRBV12-3 or TRBV12-4 and TRBJ2-3; TRBD2 might be the D (5 bases). This CDR3 spans 13 amino acids. V lost 4 bases and J 3 bases, leaving 8 bases between the germline ends. CDR3 DNA sequence: TGTGCCAGCAGTTGGAGGAGTACAGATACGCAGTATTTT. Residues: CASSWRSTDTQYF.

This chain connects TRBV19 to TRBJ2-2; D may be TRBD2 (5 bases). The V end lost 3 bases, the J end lost 2 bases, and 10 bases lay between the germline ends. Germline values: CDR1 LNHDA, CDR2 SQIVND (reference sequence). There are 15 residues in the CDR3. The CDR3 coding sequence is TGTGCCAGTAGTATCGATAGGACTAACACCGGGGAGCTGTTTTTT. Its translation is CASSIDRTNTGELFF.

This clone was recorded once. The V call is TRBV14, the J call TRBJ1-1, with unresolved D. Germline V gene data show CDR1 as SGHDN and CDR2 as FVKESK. The CDR3 is 13 residues long. Trimming took off 3 bases at V and 2 bases at J, with 7 bases between the two ends. DNA for the CDR3: TGTGCCAGCAGCCATCAGGTTAACACTGAAGCTTTCTTT. It codes for CASSHQVNTEAFF.

The chain uses TRBV19 and TRBJ1-1; D unresolved. CDR1 is LNHDA, CDR2 SQIVND, per germline (reference sequence). Trimming cost V 2 bases and J 1 base, with 8 bases left between them. This CDR3 contains 14 residues. CDR3 residues: CASSISRGNTEAFF. The CDR3 DNA sequence: TGTGCCAGTAGTATATCTCGGGGGAACACTGAAGCTTTCTTT.

The gene calls are TRBV28 and TRBJ2-7, with 11 bases aligning to TRBD2. CDR1 and CDR2 from the germline V gene are MDHEN and SYDVKM. The CDR3 runs 16 residues. After removal of 2 bases from V and 3 bases from J, the junction contained 6 bases not matched to a gene. The CDR3 region has the DNA TGTGCCAGCAGTTTACCAGTGACTAGCGGGGTCTACGAGCAGTACTTC. This gives the protein CASSLPVTSGVYEQYF.

This sequence joins TRBV28 and TRBJ2-1; 7 bases match TRBD2. V lost 6 bases, J lost 3 bases, and 14 bases stayed unmatched. This CDR3 has 17 residues. Germline CDR1 is MDHEN and CDR2 is SYDVKM. CDR3 amino acids: CASSYRWASGYYNEQFF. The CDR3 DNA reads TGTGCCAGCAGCTACCGGTGGGCTAGCGGCTACTACAATGAGCAGTTCTTC.

The rearrangement uses TRBV3-1 (or the pseudogene TRBV3-2) and TRBJ1-5, with D unclear. The V end lost 3 bases, the J end lost 3 bases, and 9 bases lay between the germline ends. The CDR3 is 14 amino acids. Looked up from germline, CDR1 is LGHDT and CDR2 is YNNKEL (reference sequence). This CDR3 reads CASSHYRNNQPQHF. CDR3 coding DNA: TGTGCCAGCAGCCACTACCGAAACAATCAGCCCCAGCATTTT.

This rearrangement joins TRBV19 to TRBJ1-5; 12 nucleotides match TRBD1. CDR1 is LNHDA and CDR2 is SQIVND in the germline V gene (reference sequence). V trimming: 4 bases; J trimming: 8 bases; junction bases outside the gene matches: 9. This CDR3 contains 16 residues. CDR3 sequence: CASSRPGQGAGKPQHF. The CDR3 DNA reads TGTGCCAGTAGTAGACCGGGACAGGGGGCAGGTAAGCCCCAGCATTTT.